The clone carrying this TCR beta chain was counted between two and nine times. The sample belongs to a study of human T cells and chemical hapten exposure. Germline V gene sequence: CDR1 MNHNY, CDR2 SVGAGI (reference sequence). V was clipped by 2 bases and J by 0 bases, with 11 bases between them. The CDR3 runs 15 residues. In TCRdb, the RACE reads were re-called with MiXCR into one record per CDR3 protein. Of approximately 180,000 distinct CDR3 sequences in the sample, approximately 31% were seen once. Documented time point: pre-sensitization, week 0. Treatment here: therapeutic diphenylcyclopropenone sensitization with weekly scalp DPC.

The clonotype comes from a woman aged 25 to 39 with alopecia areata. Some clones in this sample may be carry-over from other donors' samples. The material sequenced was whole blood, taken in connection with sensitization to the hapten diphenylcyclopropenone (DPC). This rearrangement joins TRBV6-6 to TRBJ2-7; D remains ambiguous. This chain's CDR3 is CASSYDRPDSYEQYF. The CDR3 region has the DNA TGTGCCAGCAGTTACGATAGGCCGGACTCCTACGAGCAGTACTTC.